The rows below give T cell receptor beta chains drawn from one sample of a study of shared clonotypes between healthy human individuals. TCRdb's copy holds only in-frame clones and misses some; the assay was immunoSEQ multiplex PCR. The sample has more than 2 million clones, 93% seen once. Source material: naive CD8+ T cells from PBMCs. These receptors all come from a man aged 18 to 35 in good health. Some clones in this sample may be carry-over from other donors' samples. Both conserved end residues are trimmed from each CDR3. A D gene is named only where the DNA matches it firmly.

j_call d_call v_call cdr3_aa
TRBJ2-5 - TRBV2 ASTKEVGLGQETQY
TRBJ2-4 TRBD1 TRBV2 ASSELGQGKGIQY
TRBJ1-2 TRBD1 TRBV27 ASSLRGRNYGYT
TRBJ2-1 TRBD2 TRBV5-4 ASGREYNEQF
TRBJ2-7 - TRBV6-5 ASSYLQGSYEQY
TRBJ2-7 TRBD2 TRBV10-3 AISELGAAGGPYEQY
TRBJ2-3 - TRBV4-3 ASSQDRRTVTLDTQY
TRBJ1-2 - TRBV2 ASIVRTENYGYT
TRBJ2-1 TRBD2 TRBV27 ASSLTSGRINEQF
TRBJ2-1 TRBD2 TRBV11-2 ASRRTSGSVLNEQF
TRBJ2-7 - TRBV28 ASSFNFLYEQY
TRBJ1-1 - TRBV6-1 ASRARMNTEAF
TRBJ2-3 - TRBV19 ASSIDRTVLRDTQY
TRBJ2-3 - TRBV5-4 ASSLGGGYTQY
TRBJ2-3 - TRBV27 ASSGAGSADTQY
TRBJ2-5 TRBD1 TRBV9 ASSGGTVQETQY
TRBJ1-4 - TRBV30 AWSARGKLF
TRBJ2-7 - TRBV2 ASSEGGSTYEQY
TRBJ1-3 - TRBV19 ASSSPGLRNTIY
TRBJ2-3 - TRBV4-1 ASSQVPGVGTDTQY
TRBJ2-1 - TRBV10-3 AISESSVRDHNEQF
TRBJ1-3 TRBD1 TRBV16 ASSGTDSGNTIY
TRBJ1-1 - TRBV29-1 SVTGRGMNTEAF
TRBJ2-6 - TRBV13 ASSALGGANVLT
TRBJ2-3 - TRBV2 AREDTDTQY
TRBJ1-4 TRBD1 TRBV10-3 ATRTGEKLF
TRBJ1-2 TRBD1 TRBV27 ASSFTGGGLASYT
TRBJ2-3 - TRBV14 ASSQKKRGFSADTQY
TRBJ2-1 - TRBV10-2 ASSESWTSYNEQF
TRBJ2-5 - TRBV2 ASSGGGPGETQY
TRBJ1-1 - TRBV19 ASSTPGHVNTEAF
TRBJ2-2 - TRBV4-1 ASSHGPGSSGELF
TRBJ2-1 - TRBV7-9 ASSLASGLTPLF
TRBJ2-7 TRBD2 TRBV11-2 ASSLRLAGFYEQY
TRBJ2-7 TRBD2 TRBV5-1 ASSAGTSGYEQY
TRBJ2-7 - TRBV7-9 ASSSDSTYEQY
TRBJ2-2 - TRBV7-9 ASSGDSGELF
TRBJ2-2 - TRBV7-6 ASSLRVLVNTGELF
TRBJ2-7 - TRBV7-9 ASSPRGNSHEQY
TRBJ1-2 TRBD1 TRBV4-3 ASSPDPGTGYGYT
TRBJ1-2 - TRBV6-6 ASSYLGANYGYT
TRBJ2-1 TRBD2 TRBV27 ASSSGTSGRLDNEQF
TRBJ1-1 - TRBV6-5 ASRPYRRLNTEAF
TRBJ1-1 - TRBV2 ASSTGNTEAF
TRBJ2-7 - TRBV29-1 SVRHGTYEQY
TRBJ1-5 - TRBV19 ASSIAPTVPAAQH
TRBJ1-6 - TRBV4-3 ASSHGPSPLH